The 14 T cell receptor beta chains below were found in one sample sequenced in a study of response to subunit inactivated influenza vaccine. In TCRdb, the RT-PCR reads were re-called with MiXCR into one record per CDR3 protein. Seen here are approximately 530,000 distinct CDR3 sequences, roughly 13% observed once, and the top ten hold roughly 14%. The material sequenced was PBMCs from blood, taken about 6 weeks after vaccination. These receptors were obtained from a man aged 45-65 years who received an inactivated influenza vaccine.

The gene calls are TRBV18 and TRBJ1-4; 8 nucleotides agree with TRBD1. There are 14 residues in the CDR3. The trim removed 4 bases at V and 7 bases at J, leaving 5 bases unmatched. The germline V gene has CDR1 KGHSH and CDR2 LQKENI. The CDR3 reads CASSQGQGVEKLFF. The DNA for the CDR3 is TGTGCCAGCTCACAAGGACAGGGCGTTGAAAAACTGTTTTTT.

This clonotype was detected only a few times. The chain is built from TRBV5-1 and TRBJ2-6, with D unresolved. The germline V and J ends were trimmed by 4 bases and 0 bases, with 11 bases remaining between them. Per the germline V gene, CDR1 is SGHRS and CDR2 is YFSETQ. This CDR3 has 16 amino acids. The CDR3 spells CASSPGQRSGANVLTF. The CDR3, as DNA: TGCGCCAGCAGCCCAGGTCAACGCTCTGGGGCCAACGTCCTGACTTTC.

The table lists this clonotype with a few counts. The rearrangement joins TRBV12-3 or TRBV12-4 to TRBJ2-1, with D possibly TRBD2 on 5 matching bases. CDR3 size: 15 residues. Trimming stripped 3 bases from V and 2 bases from J, with 11 bases between. The CDR3 sequence is CASSFGGSPYNEQFF. In DNA, the CDR3 is TGTGCCAGCAGTTTCGGAGGCTCCCCCTACAATGAGCAGTTCTTC.

This clonotype showed up just a few times. The chain has TRBV3-1 and TRBJ1-5; D is uncertain. CDR1 and CDR2 (germline): LGHDT, YNNKEL (reference sequence). The CDR3 extends over 13 amino acids. V dropped 5 bases and J dropped 3 bases, with 8 bases sitting between them. DNA of the CDR3: TGTGCCAGCAGCGAGACTATCAATCAGCCCCAGCATTTT. Encoded protein: CASSETINQPQHF.

The rearrangement joins TRBV7-6 to TRBJ1-5, with D possibly TRBD1 on 6 matching bases. The germline CDR1 and CDR2 sequences are SGHVS and FNYEAQ. CDR3 length: 13 amino acids. Trimming shortened V by 1 base and J by 6 bases, and 7 bases separated the two germline ends. Written as DNA, the CDR3 is TGTGCCAGCAGCTTAGACAGGGCTCAGCCCCAGCATTTT. It translates to CASSLDRAQPQHF.

This clonotype has more than one count but fewer than ten. V is TRBV7-2 and J is TRBJ2-2, with 11 bases aligning to TRBD1. CDR3 length equals 16 residues. Per the germline V gene, CDR1 is SGHTA and CDR2 is FQGNSA. V was clipped by 3 bases and J by 4 bases; unmatched bases: 4. CDR3 nucleotide sequence: TGTGCCAGCAGCTTCCGGGGGACAGGGGGCACCGGGGAGCTGTTTTTT. Translating it yields CASSFRGTGGTGELFF.

This clonotype was counted ten times or more. V and J are TRBV3-1 and TRBJ2-7, with 7 bases identical to TRBD2. V was pared by 1 base and J by 0 bases, with 0 bases of the junction left unmatched. The germline gives CDR1 LGHDT, CDR2 YNNKEL (reference sequence). The CDR3 totals 14 residues. The CDR3 region has the DNA TGTGCCAGCAGCCAAGCGGGGGGCTCCTACGAGCAGTACTTC. Amino acid sequence: CASSQAGGSYEQYF.

This chain joins TRBV29-1 and TRBJ1-4, with 12 bases matching TRBD1. CDR3 length: 15 residues. Germline trimming cut 4 bases from V and 7 bases from J; bases unmatched to any gene: 7. CDR1 is SQVTM and CDR2 is ANQGSEA in the germline V gene. CDR3 amino acids: CSVAGTGGASEKLFF. The CDR3 nucleotides are TGCAGCGTTGCGGGGACAGGGGGCGCGAGTGAAAAACTGTTTTTT.

A few counts support this clonotype. The rearrangement uses TRBV10-3 and TRBJ1-4; 12 nucleotides line up with TRBD1. CDR3 size: 16 residues. V shed 3 bases and J 4 bases; nucleotides not matched to a gene: 3. CDR1 and CDR2 from the germline V gene are ENHRY and SYGVKD. This CDR3 is CAISDGTGGHNEKLFF. CDR3 sequence (DNA): TGTGCCATCAGTGACGGGACAGGGGGCCATAATGAAAAACTGTTTTTT.

This CDR3 reads CASSFPTRVTQYF. As DNA, the CDR3 is TGTGCCAGCAGCTTCCCCACAAGAGTGACCCAGTACTTC. The chain employs TRBV5-4 and TRBJ2-5; unclear D gene. The CDR3 is made up of 13 amino acids. V lost 2 bases and J lost 7, with 12 bases in between. Germline loops: CDR1 SGHNT, CDR2 YYREEE (reference sequence).

This chain joins TRBV5-1 and TRBJ2-5; D might be TRBD1 (6 bases). Germline-derived CDR1 and CDR2 are SGHRS and YFSETQ. The CDR3 is 13 residues long. Trimming shortened V by 6 bases and J by 1 base, and 10 bases separated the two germline ends. As DNA, the CDR3 is TGCGCCAGCAAGCAGGGGACCCAAGAGACCCAGTACTTC. Residues: CASKQGTQETQYF.

The CDR3 is CASSLAGGQEQFF. CDR3 in DNA: TGTGCCAGCAGCTTAGCGGGCGGACAAGAGCAGTTCTTC. The rearrangement uses TRBV7-9 and TRBJ2-1; a possible D gene is TRBD1 (5 bases). The V gene's germline CDR1 is SEHNR and CDR2 FQNEAQ (reference sequence). The V gene lost 0 bases and the J gene lost 10 bases, with 10 bases spanning the gap. CDR3 length: 13 residues.

The rearrangement links TRBV7-8 to TRBJ2-7; no firm D call. Germline values: CDR1 SGHVS, CDR2 FQNEAQ. V shed 2 bases and J shed 3 bases, with 11 bases lying between them. This CDR3 has 14 amino acids. The CDR3 DNA follows: TGTGCCAGCAGCTTACTCAACAGAAACTACGAGCAGTACTTC. It codes for CASSLLNRNYEQYF.

This clonotype has more than one count but fewer than ten. V and J are TRBV20-1 and TRBJ1-6, with 7 positions matching TRBD1. The CDR3 runs 15 residues. The junction had 12 bases not matched to a gene; V was cut back by 6 bases and J by 7 bases. Per the germline V gene, CDR1 is DFQATT and CDR2 is SNEGSKA (reference sequence). The CDR3: CSARTGDARNSPLHF. Written as DNA, the CDR3 is TGCAGTGCCAGAACAGGGGACGCTAGGAATTCACCCCTCCACTTT.